This T cell receptor (beta chain) was identified during a study of T cell repertoires in cytomegalovirus infection. Turning to the study itself: Public signatures in TCR beta pointed to CMV infection and matching HLA type. The study, taken as a whole, reports: CMV carriers having the relevant HLA were flagged by cumulative public TCR beta family frequency. CMV-specific TCR beta clonotypes restricted by HLA-C were the ones dominating the ex vivo response.

Comments on this clonotype: No antigen is known for it.

MiXCR, run by TCRdb on the reads, gives a single entry per CDR3 protein. The sample shows some 100,000 distinct CDR3 sequences, under 25% of them seen only once. Trimming took 3 bases from V and 5 from J, leaving 10 bases between them. The CDR3 runs to 14 residues. Germline-derived CDR1 and CDR2 are LNHDA and SQIVND (reference sequence). Sequencing used CD8+ T cells from PBMCs. The receptor was derived from a human donor in good health (CMV status not recorded). Some clones in this sample may be carry-over from other donors' samples. V and J are TRBV19 and TRBJ2-2; tentatively, D is TRBD2 (6 bases). For the CDR3, the DNA is TGTGCCAGTAGTATGGGACTTAATACCGGGGAGCTGTTTTTT. This gives the protein CASSMGLNTGELFF.